This T cell receptor (beta chain) was obtained from a study of blood T cell repertoires in COVID-19. Study summary: Acute and convalescent COVID-19 samples came from the United States, Italy and Spain. PBMCs, B-cell-depleted T cells, or T cells were the source of the cDNA or gDNA that made up the material.

In the original workflow: Cell counts per sample came from amplifying reference gene primers. Sequenced by immunoSEQ multiplex PCR; TCRdb stores in-frame clones only, minus some. V, J and clone size reflect that table, while D and trimming were determined from the DNA. The table lists 60,000 or so clones, about four fifths of them singletons. Seattle's enrolled individuals joined amid active infection and were then monitored longitudinally. This clone is a singleton in its sample. An end of the junction does not agree with germline; a read error may underlie this. CDR3 size: 13 residues. The germline gives CDR1 SGHTS, CDR2 YDEGEE.

The chain links TRBV5-8 to TRBJ2-1, with 7 positions matching TRBD1. Sequenced: peripheral blood. The receptor's source is a man aged 30 to 39 with COVID-19, enrolled during active disease. CDR3 residues: CASSFRTGNKQFF. As DNA, the CDR3 is TGTGCCAGCAGCTTTCGGACAGGCAATAAGCAGTTCTTC.